Listed here are 24 T cell receptor beta chains from one sample, sequenced in a study of T cell responses to AZD1222 COVID-19 vaccine (dated by TCRdb to the early 2020s). The library was made by the immunoSEQ multiplex PCR assay. The clones in this table, taken by TCRdb from immuneACCESS, are in-frame only. Not every clone is retained; where verified, under half of the shortfall comes from an unresolved V gene, and the cause of the rest is unknown. This sample has 140,000 to 150,000 clones in its table, and approximately 90% of those were observed once. The ten biggest clones cover roughly 3.7% of the sample. Reading the label with the study, this specimen's time point is: baseline before first vaccination. This material consisted of peripheral blood, taken on day 0 of AZD1222 vaccination. All receptors come from an adult in good health.

The chain has TRBV6-5 and TRBJ1-5; D is undetermined. V was cut by 7 bases and J by 5 bases, with 15 bases left in between. The CDR3 extends over 14 amino acids. Germline CDR1 reads MNHEY; CDR2 reads SVGAGI. CDR3 sequence reads: CASMTVFQDQPQHF. The CDR3 DNA reads TGTGCCAGCATGACTGTGTTTCAGGATCAGCCCCAGCATTTT.

This clone was seen only once. V gene TRBV10-3 combines with J gene TRBJ2-6, with 9 bases aligning to TRBD2. This CDR3 contains 18 residues. The germline gives CDR1 ENHRY, CDR2 SYGVKD. The V gene end was trimmed by 2 bases and the J gene end by 4 bases; junction bases not matched to a gene: 9. CDR3 in amino acids: CAISELLPREGGANVLTF. The CDR3 DNA follows: TGTGCCATCAGTGAGCTTCTGCCGCGGGAGGGAGGGGCCAACGTCCTGACTTTC.

CDR3 sequence: CASSPNGQGYGYTF. The CDR3 bases are TGTGCCAGCAGCCCAAACGGACAGGGATATGGCTACACCTTC. This chain joins TRBV13 and TRBJ1-2; 8 nucleotides line up with TRBD1. The CDR3 runs to 14 residues. J gave up 5 bases and V 5 bases, and 7 bases lay outside the gene matches. From germline, CDR1 is PRHDT and CDR2 FYEKMQ (reference sequence).

This clone turned up a few times. The chain carries TRBV5-4 and TRBJ2-7, with TRBD2 matching over 7 bases. The V segment lost 2 bases and the J segment 3 bases; nucleotides outside the gene matches: 5. CDR3 length equals 14 residues. Per the germline V gene, CDR1 is SGHNT and CDR2 is YYREEE (reference sequence). The CDR3 coding sequence is TGTGCCAGCAGCTTTGGACCTAGCGGCTACGAGCAGTACTTC. It specifies CASSFGPSGYEQYF. Filled out from reference TRBV5-4 and TRBJ2-7, the complete variable domain reads ETGVTQSPTHLIKTRGQQVTLRCSSQSGHNTVSWYQQALGQGPQFIFQYYREEENGRGNFPPRFSGLQFPNYSSELNVNALELDDSALYLCASSFGPSGYEQYFGPGTRLTVT.

In this sample, this clone turned up a few times. This sequence joins TRBV13 and TRBJ2-1; either TRBD1 or TRBD2 may supply D (5 bases each). Germline values: CDR1 PRHDT, CDR2 FYEKMQ (reference sequence). The CDR3 totals 15 residues. The V end lost 5 bases, the J end lost 9 bases, and 20 bases lay between the germline ends. Here the CDR3 DNA reads TGTGCCAGCAGCCCAACCAGGGACGATTGGGGTGAGCAGTTCTTC. It yields the protein CASSPTRDDWGEQFF. The variable domain in full, with the rest retrieved from reference TRBV13 and TRBJ2-1, is AAGVIQSPRHLIKEKRETATLKCYPIPRHDTVYWYQQGPGQDPQFLISFYEKMQSDKGSIPDRFSAQQFSDYHSELNMSSLELGDSALYFCASSPTRDDWGEQFFGPGTRLTVL.

This clone has only one observation. Other DNA sequences from this sample encode an identical CDR3 as well. This rearrangement joins TRBV19 to TRBJ1-2; D call uncertain. Between the trimmed V and J ends, which lost 0 bases and 4 bases, there was a span of 6 bases. CDR1 is LNHDA, CDR2 SQIVND, per germline (reference sequence). The CDR3 contains 13 residues. The CDR3 DNA follows: TGTGCCAGTAGTATAGATCGTGGCTATGGCTACACCTTC. Translation gives CASSIDRGYGYTF.

The DNA for the CDR3 is TGTGCCAGCAGCTTATTAAGCGGCGGGAGGGGCGACGAGCAGTACTTC. It yields the protein CASSLLSGGRGDEQYF. This chain uses TRBV7-2 with TRBJ2-7, with 9 bases identical to TRBD2. V trimming: 2 bases; J trimming: 5 bases; junction bases outside the gene matches: 10. The CDR3 covers 16 residues. Germline V gene sequence: CDR1 SGHTA, CDR2 FQGNSA.

The V and J genes are TRBV7-7 and TRBJ2-1; 9 nucleotides align to TRBD2. The germline V gene encodes CDR1 SSHAT and CDR2 FNYEAQ (reference sequence). Trimming at V came to 1 base and at J to 5 bases, leaving 6 bases not matched to a gene. The CDR3 length is 16 residues. In nucleotides, the CDR3 is TGTGCCAGCAGCTTAGACGTAGCGGGAGAAAACAATGAGCAGTTCTTC. It is translated as CASSLDVAGENNEQFF.

The rearrangement uses TRBV3-1 (or the pseudogene TRBV3-2) and TRBJ2-5; the D gene could be TRBD1 or TRBD2 (6 bases each). This CDR3 has 14 residues. The V end lost 3 bases, the J end lost 5 bases, and 13 bases lay between the germline ends. Per the germline V gene, CDR1 is LGHDT and CDR2 is YNNKEL (reference sequence). CDR3: CASSQRGARETQYF. The CDR3 nucleotides are TGTGCCAGCAGCCAGAGGGGGGCGCGGGAGACCCAGTACTTC.

The rearrangement joins TRBV7-3 to TRBJ2-1; D is possibly TRBD2 (6 bases). This CDR3 has 16 residues. The V end lost 1 base, the J end lost 1 base, and 11 bases lay between the germline ends. Germline loops: CDR1 SGHTA, CDR2 FQGTGA. The CDR3 nucleotides read TGTGCCAGCAGCTTAAATTGGGGGGAGTCCTACAATGAGCAGTTCTTC. Protein sequence: CASSLNWGESYNEQFF.

The rearrangement joins TRBV28 to TRBJ1-6; 7 bases line up with TRBD1. The germline gives CDR1 MDHEN, CDR2 SYDVKM. The CDR3 is 16 residues long. V shed 3 bases, J shed 6 bases, and the junction held 8 bases outside the gene matches. CDR3 amino acids: CASSLENRGTNSPLHF. The CDR3 bases are TGTGCCAGCAGTTTGGAAAACAGGGGAACTAATTCACCCCTCCACTTT. Full variable domain (outside the CDR3, taken from reference TRBV28 and TRBJ1-6): DVKVTQSSRYLVKRTGEKVFLECVQDMDHENMFWYRQDPGLGLRLIYFSYDVKMKEKGDIPEGYSVSREKKERFSLILESASTNQTSMYLCASSLENRGTNSPLHFGNGTRLTVT.

This rearrangement joins TRBV5-1 to TRBJ2-4; D remains ambiguous. V was clipped by 0 bases and J by 0 bases, with 10 bases between them. This CDR3 contains 16 residues. Germline V gene lookup returns CDR1 SGHRS and CDR2 YFSETQ. CDR3 sequence (DNA): TGCGCCAGCAGCTTGGAGGTGGGCCTAGCCAAAAACATTCAGTACTTC. Amino acids: CASSLEVGLAKNIQYF.

The V call is TRBV4-3, the J call TRBJ2-5; a possible D gene is TRBD2 (6 bases). The CDR3 has 17 amino acids. CDR1 and CDR2 from the germline V gene are LGHNA and YSLEER. Deletions cut 4 bases from V and 5 bases from J, with 23 bases between. In DNA form, the CDR3 reads TGCGCCAGCAGCCCTCACCGCTGGGGGGATACTTCGGAGACCCAGTACTTC. It translates to CASSPHRWGDTSETQYF.

This clone was detected only once. The chain couples TRBV25-1 to TRBJ1-2; D is uncertain. Trimming removed 7 bases from V and 4 bases from J, with 19 bases in between. This CDR3 has 15 amino acids. Germline V gene lookup returns CDR1 MGHDK and CDR2 SYGVNS. The chain's CDR3 is CASTDSRLVGYGYTF. For the CDR3, the DNA is TGTGCCAGCACCGACTCCAGACTTGTCGGCTATGGCTACACCTTC.

The chain uses TRBV24-1 and TRBJ1-2; D unresolved. V lost 4 bases, J lost 8 bases, and 16 bases lay in between. The CDR3 has 14 residues. Germline CDR1 is KGHDR and CDR2 is SFDVKD. CDR3: CATSDLNLAWGYTF. The CDR3 DNA sequence: TGTGCCACCAGTGACCTGAACCTGGCCTGGGGCTACACCTTC.

This clone has more than one count but fewer than ten. The chain links TRBV5-1 to TRBJ2-1; 8 bases are a match to TRBD2. Trimming cost V 2 bases and J 6 bases; bases outside gene matches: 7. The CDR3 covers 15 residues. CDR1 and CDR2 from the germline V gene are SGHRS and YFSETQ. The chain's CDR3 is CASSLGGRPFNEQFF. The CDR3 coding sequence is TGCGCCAGCAGCTTAGGCGGGAGGCCTTTCAATGAGCAGTTCTTC.

The J gene is TRBJ1-4, the V gene TRBV27; D is unclear. The CDR3 totals 14 residues. Trimming removed 2 bases from V and 0 bases from J, with 4 bases in between. Per the germline V gene, CDR1 is MNHEY and CDR2 is SMNVEV (reference sequence). The CDR3 reads CASSLGTTNEKLFF. DNA of the CDR3: TGTGCCAGCAGTTTAGGAACAACTAATGAAAAACTGTTTTTT. Drawing the rest from reference TRBV27 and TRBJ1-4, the complete variable domain is EAQVTQNPRYLITVTGKKLTVTCSQNMNHEYMSWYRQDPGLGLRQIYYSMNVEVTDKGDVPEGYKVSRKEKRNFPLILESPSPNQTSLYFCASSLGTTNEKLFFGSGTQLSVL.

V and J are TRBV10-3 and TRBJ2-7; 9 bases align to TRBD1. The junction had 8 bases not matched to a gene; V was cut back by 5 bases and J by 0 bases. This CDR3 region has 16 residues. Germline V gene sequence: CDR1 ENHRY, CDR2 SYGVKD. The CDR3 loop is CAISLEQGAHSYEQYF. The CDR3 DNA sequence: TGTGCCATCAGTCTAGAACAGGGGGCCCACTCCTACGAGCAGTACTTC.

V gene TRBV19 combines with J gene TRBJ2-1; 7 nucleotides align to TRBD2. The CDR3 consists of 13 residues. V lost 9 bases to trimming and J lost 8 bases; unmatched junction nucleotides: 10. CDR1 is LNHDA and CDR2 is SQIVND in the germline V gene (reference sequence). This CDR3 reads CASSGTPAHEQFF. The CDR3 coding sequence is TGTGCCAGCAGCGGGACTCCAGCCCATGAGCAGTTCTTC.

The J gene is TRBJ2-6, the V gene TRBV20-1; D unclear. Germline assignment: CDR1 DFQATT and CDR2 SNEGSKA (reference sequence). With 3 bases removed from V and 0 bases from J, the gap between germline ends came to 12 bases. CDR3 length: 16 amino acids. Here the CDR3 reads CSASLQSISGANVLTF. Written as DNA, the CDR3 is TGCAGTGCTAGTTTACAGTCAATCTCTGGGGCCAACGTCCTGACTTTC.

CDR3 amino acids: CASSPTAGGNTIYF. CDR3 DNA: TGTGCCAGCTCACCAACGGCAGGAGGTAACACCATATATTTT. The genes are TRBV18 and TRBJ1-3; D not certain. This CDR3 region has 14 residues. Deletions cut 2 bases from V and 7 bases from J, with 12 bases between. Germline lookup yields CDR1 KGHSH and CDR2 LQKENI.

The V and J genes are TRBV2 and TRBJ2-2; 10 nucleotides line up with TRBD2. This CDR3 has 17 residues. Germline CDR1 SNHLY, CDR2 FYNNEI. V shed 1 base, J shed 7 bases, and the junction held 9 bases outside the gene matches. The CDR3 is CASSEVALAGWGGELFF. As DNA, the CDR3 is TGTGCCAGCAGTGAAGTGGCACTAGCGGGATGGGGCGGGGAGCTGTTTTTT.

This chain connects TRBV7-2 to TRBJ2-2, with D possibly being TRBD1 or TRBD2 (5 bases each). Germline V lookup: CDR1 SGHTA, CDR2 FQGNSA. This CDR3 comprises 19 residues. V lost 4 bases and J 1 base, leaving 22 bases between the germline ends. CDR3 residues: CASSSLGIRGPRNTGELFF. In DNA, the CDR3 is TGTGCCAGCAGCTCCCTAGGGATTAGGGGACCGCGGAACACCGGGGAGCTGTTTTTT.

The chain carries TRBV7-6 and TRBJ2-2; 11 bases agree with TRBD2. The CDR3 extends over 21 amino acids. Per the germline V gene, CDR1 is SGHVS and CDR2 is FNYEAQ. J lost 5 bases, V lost 0 bases, and 17 bases had no gene match. The CDR3 reads CASSLAPVGTSGPWGTGELFF. In DNA form, the CDR3 reads TGTGCCAGCAGCTTAGCCCCCGTCGGGACTAGCGGCCCATGGGGGACCGGGGAGCTGTTTTTT.